This entry lists 18 T cell receptor beta chains sequenced from one sample in a study of graft-versus-host responses after intestinal transplantation. The method was immunoSEQ multiplex PCR; TCRdb's version includes in-frame clones alone and lacks a portion of them. The sample shows about 130,000 clones, roughly 92% of them seen only once. Their antigen targets remain unknown. Sequencing was performed on unstimulated CD4+ T cells sorted from spleen or lymph node cells, taken before intestinal transplant. The origin of the receptors is a human donor who received an intestinal transplant.

This clone was counted once. The junction does not match germline at one end; this may be a read error. V and J are TRBV6-5 and TRBJ2-3, with TRBD1 identical over 9 bases. Germline V lookup: CDR1 MNHEY, CDR2 SVGAGI. CDR3 length: 16 residues. CDR3 sequence (DNA): TGTGCCAGCAGTAACTCCGGGACAGGGCATATCCGGACGCAGTATTTT. Amino acids: CASSNSGTGHIRTQYF.

This clone came up a few times. This chain uses TRBV7-9 with TRBJ2-7, with 9 bases identical to TRBD1. CDR1 SEHNR and CDR2 FQNEAQ come from the germline V gene (reference sequence). With 3 bases clipped from V and 2 bases from J, the junction kept 8 bases outside the gene matches. This CDR3 is built from 16 residues. CDR3 protein: CASSFSPGTGTYEQYF. The CDR3 nucleotides are TGTGCCAGCAGCTTCTCCCCCGGGACAGGGACCTACGAGCAGTACTTC.

This chain uses TRBV7-9 with TRBJ2-1; possible D gene TRBD2, 7 bases. The ends were cut back, 0 bases at V and 4 bases at J, with 10 bases in the middle. CDR1 is SEHNR, CDR2 FQNEAQ, per germline (reference sequence). This CDR3 comprises 15 residues. CDR3 in DNA: TGTGCCAGCAGCTTAGCGGGGGGGGCGTACAATGAGCAGTTCTTC. Translated, it gives CASSLAGGAYNEQFF.

The CDR3 protein is CASSARGDDTDTQYF. CDR3 DNA: TGTGCCAGCAGCGCTCGGGGAGATGACACAGATACGCAGTATTTT. The J gene is TRBJ2-3, the V gene TRBV9; D is perhaps TRBD2 (5 bases). Germline V lookup: CDR1 SGDLS, CDR2 YYNGEE. The germline V and J ends were trimmed by 3 bases and 2 bases, with 13 bases remaining between them. The CDR3 has 15 residues.

The J gene is TRBJ1-5, the V gene TRBV25-1; D possibly corresponds to TRBD1 (5 bases). Germline lookup yields CDR1 MGHDK and CDR2 SYGVNS. The CDR3 has 15 amino acids. Trimming removed 2 bases from V and 2 bases from J, with 10 bases in between. The CDR3 DNA follows: TGTGCCAGCAGTGAAATCGGGGGGGGCAATCAGCCCCAGCATTTT. Amino acid sequence: CASSEIGGGNQPQHF.

This chain links TRBV18 with TRBJ2-3, with 11 bases identical to TRBD2. V was pared by 2 bases and J by 2 bases, with 9 bases of the junction left unmatched. This CDR3 region has 18 residues. Germline CDR1 is KGHSH and CDR2 is LQKENI. Written as DNA, the CDR3 is TGTGCCAGCTCACCAGGGGTAACTAGCGGGGGACTCACAGATACGCAGTATTTT. It translates to CASSPGVTSGGLTDTQYF. The variable domain in full, with the rest retrieved from reference TRBV18 and TRBJ2-3, is NAGVMQNPRHLVRRRGQEARLRCSPMKGHSHVYWYRQLPEEGLKFMVYLQKENIIDESGMPKERFSAEFPKEGPSILRIQQVVRGDSAAYFCASSPGVTSGGLTDTQYFGPGTRLTVL.

This clone has more than one count but fewer than ten. The rearrangement links TRBV10-3 to TRBJ2-6; tentatively, D is TRBD1 (6 bases). V lost 3 bases to trimming and J lost 1 base, with 7 bases between them. The CDR3 covers 15 residues. CDR1 ENHRY and CDR2 SYGVKD come from the germline V gene. The CDR3 loop is CAISDDRSGANVLTF. The CDR3 nucleotides read TGTGCCATCAGTGACGACAGGTCTGGGGCCAACGTCCTGACTTTC.

This chain links TRBV6-5 with TRBJ1-1; possible D gene TRBD1, 5 bases. Germline CDR1 is MNHEY and CDR2 is SVGAGI. The CDR3 runs 16 residues. Trimming pared 2 bases from V and 2 bases from J, leaving 15 bases between. CDR3 amino acids: CASSYGTGTVNTEAFF. DNA of the CDR3: TGTGCCAGCAGTTACGGCACCGGGACGGTAAACACTGAAGCTTTCTTT.

This chain links TRBV7-8 with TRBJ2-5, with D tentatively TRBD2 (6 bases). CDR3 size: 14 residues. V dropped 0 bases and J dropped 7 bases, with 12 bases sitting between them. The germline gives CDR1 SGHVS, CDR2 FQNEAQ. DNA for the CDR3: TGTGCCAGCAGCTTAGCGCTTAGGGGAGGGACCCAGTACTTC. Translating gives CASSLALRGGTQYF.

Only one count was recorded for this clone. The chain joins TRBV5-1 to TRBJ2-3, with no clear D. Deletions cut 0 bases from V and 0 bases from J, with 8 bases between. The CDR3 length is 15 residues. Germline V gives CDR1 SGHRS, CDR2 YFSETQ. This chain's CDR3 is CASSLAPPSTDTQYF. The DNA for the CDR3 is TGCGCCAGCAGCTTGGCCCCGCCTAGCACAGATACGCAGTATTTT.

V and J are TRBV27 and TRBJ2-3; D gene ambiguous. The germline CDR1 and CDR2 sequences are MNHEY and SMNVEV (reference sequence). V lost 0 bases to trimming and J lost 1 base, with 11 bases between them. The length of the CDR3 is 16 residues. CDR3 sequence reads: CASSLSRGLGTDTQYF. Written as DNA, the CDR3 is TGTGCCAGCAGTTTATCGAGAGGCCTTGGCACAGATACGCAGTATTTT.

The chain couples TRBV11-3 to TRBJ1-3, with no clear D. Germline lookup yields CDR1 SGHNT and CDR2 YENEEA. The V and J ends lost 5 bases and 0 bases respectively, with 8 bases between them. The CDR3 contains 14 residues. Here the CDR3 reads CASSLESSGNTIYF. As DNA, the CDR3 is TGTGCCAGCAGCCTCGAGAGCTCTGGAAACACCATATATTTT.

The V gene is TRBV14, the J gene TRBJ2-3; 8 nucleotides align to TRBD2. Germline V gene lookup returns CDR1 SGHDN and CDR2 FVKESK. The CDR3 length is 17 residues. The ends lost 0 bases at V and 3 bases at J; junction bases unmatched: 8. This CDR3 reads CASSQDRERGMTDTQYF. In DNA, the CDR3 is TGTGCCAGCAGCCAAGATCGGGAGCGGGGGATGACAGATACGCAGTATTTT. The variable domain in full, completed from reference TRBV14 and TRBJ2-3, reads EAGVTQFPSHSVIEKGQTVTLRCDPISGHDNLYWYRRVMGKEIKFLLHFVKESKQDESGMPNNRFLAERTGGTYSTLKVQPAELEDSGVYFCASSQDRERGMTDTQYFGPGTRLTVL.

This chain connects TRBV29-1 to TRBJ2-3; no definite D call. CDR1 is SQVTM and CDR2 is ANQGSEA in the germline V gene. Trimming cost V 2 bases and J 4 bases, with 13 bases left between them. This CDR3 is 14 amino acids long. The CDR3 sequence is CSVEFAITADTQYF. The CDR3 coding sequence is TGCAGCGTTGAATTTGCGATTACTGCAGATACGCAGTATTTT.

V usage is TRBV19 and J usage is TRBJ1-2; TRBD1 is a possible D gene (6 bases). Trimming left V 6 bases short and J 5 bases short, with 19 bases between. The germline V gene has CDR1 LNHDA and CDR2 SQIVND (reference sequence). This CDR3 contains 15 residues. The CDR3 reads CASSPPRGTSYGYTF. DNA of the CDR3: TGTGCCAGTAGCCCGCCTAGGGGGACCTCATATGGCTACACCTTC.

The gene calls are TRBV19 and TRBJ1-1; 7 nucleotides agree with TRBD1. Trimming cost V 9 bases and J 4 bases; bases outside gene matches: 8. The germline gives CDR1 LNHDA, CDR2 SQIVND (reference sequence). CDR3 length equals 13 residues. CDR3: CASLDRRVTEAFF. The CDR3, as DNA: TGTGCCAGCTTGGACAGGAGGGTCACTGAAGCTTTCTTT.

The chain links TRBV19 to TRBJ2-3; tentatively, D is TRBD1 (5 bases). The V end lost 3 bases, the J end lost 2 bases, and 12 bases lay between the germline ends. Germline CDR1 reads LNHDA; CDR2 reads SQIVND (reference sequence). The CDR3 contains 15 residues. CDR3 coding DNA: TGTGCCAGTAGTATGTCCCCACAGGACACAGATACGCAGTATTTT. It codes for CASSMSPQDTDTQYF.

This clone was detected only a few times. The chain joins TRBV7-6 to TRBJ1-2; D is uncertain. The V end was cut by 5 bases, the J end by 7 bases, with 11 bases between. The V gene's germline CDR1 is SGHVS and CDR2 FNYEAQ. This CDR3 is built from 12 residues. This chain's CDR3 is CASSPGDGGYTF. CDR3 bases: TGTGCCAGCAGCCCCGGGGATGGTGGCTACACCTTC.